The sequence of this T cell receptor beta chain was determined in a study of OX40 agonist ivuxolimab in advanced cancers. Assay: immunoSEQ multiplex PCR; the TCRdb copy retains only in-frame clones and omits some. The profile covers 15,000 to 20,000 clones, with around 70% appearing a single time and about 21% taken by the ten largest. The CDR3 loop spans 14 amino acids. Trimming removed 8 bases from V and 2 bases from J, with 16 bases in between. CDR1 and CDR2 from the germline V gene are MNHGY and SAAAGT. Of note for this clone: Its target is unknown.

Whole-study results and caveats: Among the least clonally expanded were partial responders at 0.1-3.0 mg/kg.

The chain has TRBV6-8 and TRBJ2-7; the D gene is possibly TRBD1 (6 bases). This sample comprised CD4+ or CD8+ T cells sorted from blood, obtained in a trial of the OX40 agonist ivuxolimab. The receptor comes from an adult with an advanced solid tumor such as melanoma, head and neck, liver or kidney cancer. The CDR3 DNA reads TGTGCCAGCGGGAACAGGGAGTGCGCCTACGAGCAGTACTTC. Translation gives CASGNRECAYEQYF.